This T cell receptor beta chain was recorded in a study of blood T cell repertoires in COVID-19. Study at large: The United States, Italy and Spain were the sources of the acute and convalescent COVID-19 samples. From T cells, B-cell-depleted T cells, or PBMCs came the material, which was cDNA or gDNA.

Under the authors' procedure: Amplified reference gene primers provided the basis for estimating nucleated cell counts. Sequencing was performed with immunoSEQ multiplex PCR; in TCRdb, only in-frame clones are kept and a portion is missing. V and J calls and clone size are as listed in that table; D and trimming were resolved from the DNA. The sample includes around 300,000 clones, around 90% of them seen just once. This clone was recorded a few times. The V gene's germline CDR1 is SGHAT and CDR2 FQNNGV. V lost 3 bases to trimming and J lost 2 bases; unmatched junction nucleotides: 12. The CDR3 contains 17 residues.

The rearrangement uses TRBV11-2 and TRBJ1-1; 7 bases match TRBD1. This clonotype was sampled from a man aged 45-65 years with acute or convalescent COVID-19. Material for sequencing was peripheral blood. CDR3 protein: CASSFPSDRQGNTEAFF. CDR3 DNA sequence: TGTGCCAGCAGCTTCCCCTCGGACAGGCAAGGTAACACTGAAGCTTTCTTT.